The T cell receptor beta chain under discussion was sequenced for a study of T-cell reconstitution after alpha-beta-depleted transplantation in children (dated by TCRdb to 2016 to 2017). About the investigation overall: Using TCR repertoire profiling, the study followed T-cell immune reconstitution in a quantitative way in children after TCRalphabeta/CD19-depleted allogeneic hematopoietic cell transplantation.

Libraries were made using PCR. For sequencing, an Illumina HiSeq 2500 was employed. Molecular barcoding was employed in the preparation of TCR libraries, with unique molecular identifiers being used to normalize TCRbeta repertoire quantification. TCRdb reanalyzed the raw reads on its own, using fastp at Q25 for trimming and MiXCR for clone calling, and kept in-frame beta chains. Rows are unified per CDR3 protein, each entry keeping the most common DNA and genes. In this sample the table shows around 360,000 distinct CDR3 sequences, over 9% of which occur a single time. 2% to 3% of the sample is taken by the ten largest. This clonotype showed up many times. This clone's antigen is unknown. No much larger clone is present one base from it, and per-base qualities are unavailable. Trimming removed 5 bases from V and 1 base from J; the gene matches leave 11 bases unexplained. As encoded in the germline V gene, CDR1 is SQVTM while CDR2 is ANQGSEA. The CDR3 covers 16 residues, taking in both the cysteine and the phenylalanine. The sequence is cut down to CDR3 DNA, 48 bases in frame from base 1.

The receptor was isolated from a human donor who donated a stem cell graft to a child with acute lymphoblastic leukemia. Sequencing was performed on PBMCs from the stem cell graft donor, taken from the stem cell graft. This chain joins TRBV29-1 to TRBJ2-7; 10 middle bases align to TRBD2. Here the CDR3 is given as CSVIITGTSESYEQYF. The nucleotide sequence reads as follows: TGCAGCGTTATCATAACCGGGACTAGCGAGTCCTACGAGCAGTACTTC.